This entry lists 17 T cell receptor beta chains sequenced from one sample in a study of vaccination and CD4 T cells after COVID-19. What these receptors recognize is not known. Specified treatment: approximately nine-day PBMC culture with coronavirus spike peptide pools or control peptides (ViraFEST assay). An Oncomine TCR Beta short-read assay was used to sequence the DNA from cultured CD4+ T cells. TCRdb processed the PCR reads anew with MiXCR; each CDR3 protein has one entry. Of more than 12,000 distinct CDR3 sequences in the sample, roughly 50% were seen once. This specimen consisted of CD4+ T cells from blood, cultured in vitro, obtained before SARS-CoV-2 vaccination. Receptors originate from a human donor who had recovered from COVID-19.

The chain joins TRBV19 to TRBJ2-7; TRBD1 is a possible D gene (6 bases). CDR3 length: 14 amino acids. Trimming removed 5 bases from V and 0 bases from J, with 11 bases in between. Germline CDR1 LNHDA, CDR2 SQIVND (reference sequence). CDR3 region: CASSGIQGSYEQYF. The CDR3 region has the DNA TGTGCCAGTAGTGGGATACAGGGCTCCTACGAGCAGTACTTC.

This clonotype was picked up a small number of times. This chain joins TRBV20-1 and TRBJ1-5; no definite D call. Trimming removed 6 bases at V and 3 bases at J, with 12 bases between. CDR3 length equals 13 residues. Germline lookup yields CDR1 DFQATT and CDR2 SNEGSKA (reference sequence). The CDR3 DNA reads as TGCAGTGCAAGGACGGTCGCCAATCAGCCCCAGCATTTT. Translated, it gives CSARTVANQPQHF.

The chain uses TRBV11-2 and TRBJ1-5; D perhaps matches TRBD1 (5 bases). Trimming shortened V by 1 base and J by 0 bases, and 10 bases separated the two germline ends. CDR1 and CDR2 (germline): SGHAT, FQNNGV. This CDR3 has 16 residues. CDR3 sequence reads: CASSLVWGYSNQPQHF. The DNA of the CDR3 is TGTGCCAGCAGCTTAGTATGGGGGTATAGCAATCAGCCCCAGCATTTT.

The gene calls are TRBV10-2 and TRBJ1-2; unclear D gene. The V end lost 0 bases, the J end lost 8 bases, and 13 bases lay between the germline ends. Germline lookup yields CDR1 WSHSY and CDR2 SAAADI. The CDR3 spans 14 residues. CDR3 coding DNA: TGCGCCAGCAGTGAGTCACCACGGGAATACGGCTACACCTTC. Translating gives CASSESPREYGYTF.

J is TRBJ2-7 and V is TRBV19, with 7 bases that match TRBD1. Germline V gives CDR1 LNHDA, CDR2 SQIVND (reference sequence). V lost 8 bases and J lost 2; bases outside the gene matches: 9. The CDR3 loop spans 14 amino acids. Written as DNA, the CDR3 is TGTGCCAGTGCTACGAGGGGGCGTCCCTACGAGCAGTACTTC. Translating gives CASATRGRPYEQYF.

This clonotype was observed a handful of times. J is TRBJ2-5 and V is TRBV20-1; 9 bases are shared with TRBD2. There are 14 residues in the CDR3. V shed 3 bases and J 3 bases; nucleotides not matched to a gene: 5. Germline lookup yields CDR1 DFQATT and CDR2 SNEGSKA (reference sequence). CDR3 nucleotides: TGCAGTGCTAGTCCTAGCGGGGATGAAGAGACCCAGTACTTC. Translating it yields CSASPSGDEETQYF.

This clonotype has a handful of counts. The chain uses TRBV19 and TRBJ1-2; the match to TRBD1 covers 7 bases. V gave up 6 bases and J gave up 3 bases; unmatched junction bases: 4. From germline, CDR1 is LNHDA and CDR2 SQIVND (reference sequence). The CDR3 runs to 13 residues. The CDR3 loop reads CASSRTGDYGYTF. The DNA of the CDR3 is TGTGCCAGTAGCCGGACAGGCGACTATGGCTACACCTTC.

The CDR3 sequence is CSAAGAGETEAFF. CDR3 nucleotide sequence: TGCAGTGCCGCAGGTGCCGGGGAGACTGAAGCTTTCTTT. The chain carries TRBV20-1 and TRBJ1-1; D uncertain. V was cut by 6 bases and J by 5 bases, with 16 bases left in between. CDR1 is DFQATT, CDR2 SNEGSKA, per germline (reference sequence). The CDR3 has 13 residues.

J is TRBJ1-3 and V is TRBV6-1; D gene ambiguous. V lost 6 bases, J lost 4 bases, and 10 bases lay in between. Germline-derived CDR1 and CDR2 are MNHNS and SASEGT. The CDR3 consists of 13 residues. The CDR3: CASSPWGGNTIYF. The CDR3 coding sequence is TGTGCCAGCAGCCCTTGGGGAGGAAACACCATATATTTT.

V usage is TRBV30 and J usage is TRBJ2-5; tentatively, D is TRBD1 (6 bases). The CDR3 runs 14 residues. V lost 1 base and J 2 bases, leaving 11 bases between the germline ends. The germline gives CDR1 GTSNPN, CDR2 SVGIG (reference sequence). CDR3: CAWSGDRWQETQYF. As DNA, the CDR3 is TGTGCCTGGAGTGGCGACAGGTGGCAAGAGACCCAGTACTTC.

This clonotype appeared a few times. The rearrangement uses TRBV27 and TRBJ2-4, with D uncertain. Per the germline V gene, CDR1 is MNHEY and CDR2 is SMNVEV (reference sequence). CDR3 size: 16 residues. Trimming left V 2 bases short and J 5 bases short, with 16 bases between. The CDR3 bases are TGTGCCAGCAGTTTAGTTGGCGCGGCAGAAGAAAACATTCAGTACTTC. Amino acid sequence: CASSLVGAAEENIQYF.

V usage is TRBV19 and J usage is TRBJ1-1; no firm D call. Trimming removed 3 bases from V and 1 base from J, with 9 bases in between. CDR3 size: 14 residues. Germline CDR1 LNHDA, CDR2 SQIVND (reference sequence). CDR3 in DNA: TGTGCCAGTAGTATTCCTTTGGCGAACACTGAAGCTTTCTTT. This encodes CASSIPLANTEAFF.

J is TRBJ1-1 and V is TRBV28; the D gene is possibly TRBD1 (5 bases). Germline assignment: CDR1 MDHEN and CDR2 SYDVKM. Trimming took off 3 bases at V and 1 base at J, with 9 bases between the two ends. CDR3 length equals 14 residues. As DNA, the CDR3 is TGTGCCAGCAGTTTTAAGGGGAAGAACACTGAAGCTTTCTTT. Residues: CASSFKGKNTEAFF.

The CDR3 DNA is TGTGCCAGCCGGGAAGGGGCCGAACGAGAGCAGTACTTC. This encodes CASREGAEREQYF. The chain carries TRBV7-2 and TRBJ2-7; tentatively, D is TRBD1 or TRBD2 (5 bases each). V dropped 8 bases and J dropped 7 bases, with 18 bases sitting between them. There are 13 residues in the CDR3. Germline CDR1 SGHTA, CDR2 FQGNSA.

This chain connects TRBV19 to TRBJ2-3; the D gene is possibly TRBD1 (6 bases). This CDR3 comprises 16 residues. CDR1 and CDR2 (germline): LNHDA, SQIVND (reference sequence). Trimming left V 4 bases short and J 4 bases short, with 18 bases between. CDR3 bases: TGTGCCAGTAGTACTAGACAGGTTTCAACCCCAGATACGCAGTATTTT. This gives the protein CASSTRQVSTPDTQYF. Full variable domain (remainder filled in from reference TRBV19 and TRBJ2-3): DGGITQSPKYLFRKEGQNVTLSCEQNLNHDAMYWYRQDPGQGLRLIYYSQIVNDFQKGDIAEGYSVSREKKESFPLTVTSAQKNPTAFYLCASSTRQVSTPDTQYFGPGTRLTVL.

This sequence joins TRBV4-3 and TRBJ1-2; no reliable D call. CDR3 length: 16 amino acids. From germline, CDR1 is LGHNA and CDR2 YSLEER. The V and J ends lost 4 bases and 7 bases respectively, with 22 bases between them. CDR3 sequence (DNA): TGCGCCAGCAGCCCCCGGGTAACCCCGGGAACGAGTGGCTACACCTTC. It codes for CASSPRVTPGTSGYTF.

A note on this clonotype: At one end, the junction sequence differs from germline, possibly due to a read error. The chain recombines TRBV9 with TRBJ2-7, with D maybe TRBD1 (6 bases). Germline lookup yields CDR1 SGDLS and CDR2 YYNGEE. The CDR3 has 13 residues. CDR3 sequence: CASSVADRYEQYF. The CDR3 DNA reads as TGTGCCAGCAGCGTAGCCGACAGGTACGAACAGTACTTC.